Each of the 20 T cell receptor beta chains below was sequenced from the same sample in a study of blood T cell repertoires in COVID-19. This table comes from immunoSEQ multiplex PCR, and its TCRdb copy is limited to in-frame clones, with some not included. The table has about 50,000 clones, 85% to 95% seen once. Material: peripheral blood. The receptors were gathered from a woman older than 75 with acute or convalescent COVID-19.

The V gene is TRBV3-1 (or the pseudogene TRBV3-2), the J gene TRBJ1-6; 7 bases fit TRBD1. Germline V gene sequence: CDR1 LGHDT, CDR2 YNNKEL (reference sequence). The CDR3 is made up of 15 amino acids. The J segment lost 4 bases and the V segment lost 4 bases, leaving 4 bases of the junction unmatched. CDR3 loop: CASSRGTAYNSPLHF. The CDR3 coding sequence is TGTGCCAGCAGCCGGGGGACAGCTTATAATTCACCCCTCCACTTT.

The chain joins TRBV2 to TRBJ1-1, with 8 bases fitting TRBD1. CDR1 is SNHLY, CDR2 FYNNEI, per germline. V was pared by 5 bases and J by 5 bases, with 7 bases of the junction left unmatched. The CDR3 length is 14 residues. As DNA, the CDR3 is TGTGCCAGCAGTCTCGGACAGGGACGGACTGAAGCTTTCTTT. Amino acid sequence: CASSLGQGRTEAFF.

J is TRBJ2-1 and V is TRBV24-1; TRBD2 is a possible D gene (5 bases). CDR1 and CDR2 (germline): KGHDR, SFDVKD. There are 13 residues in the CDR3. V was pared by 4 bases and J by 7 bases, with 10 bases between. CDR3 nucleotide sequence: TGTGCCACCAGTGACTACCTAGCAAATGAGCAGTTCTTC. It encodes CATSDYLANEQFF.

This chain uses TRBV6-2 or TRBV6-3 with TRBJ2-7; the match to TRBD1 covers 7 bases. This CDR3 region has 15 residues. Germline values: CDR1 MNHEY, CDR2 SVGEGT. The J segment lost 1 base and the V segment lost 5 bases, leaving 8 bases of the junction unmatched. CDR3 in DNA: TGTGCCAGCAGTCACGGACAGGTGTTATCCTACGAGCAGTACTTC. Its protein product is CASSHGQVLSYEQYF.

The rearrangement uses TRBV5-4 and TRBJ1-6; TRBD1 aligns across 9 bases. V lost 1 base, J lost 9 bases, and 5 bases stayed unmatched. Looked up from germline, CDR1 is SGHNT and CDR2 is YYREEE (reference sequence). This CDR3 has 15 residues. CDR3 protein: CASSLTGGGISPLHF. The CDR3 DNA follows: TGTGCCAGCAGCTTGACAGGGGGCGGCATTTCACCCCTCCACTTT. Variable domain in full (rest from reference TRBV5-4 and TRBJ1-6): ETGVTQSPTHLIKTRGQQVTLRCSSQSGHNTVSWYQQALGQGPQFIFQYYREEENGRGNFPPRFSGLQFPNYSSELNVNALELDDSALYLCASSLTGGGISPLHFGNGTRLTVT.

The CDR3 nucleotides are TGTGCCAGCAGTTCGGGACTAGCGGGGGCCCCCAATGAGCAGTTCTTC. Its protein is CASSSGLAGAPNEQFF. J is TRBJ2-1 and V is TRBV6-6; 14 bases match TRBD2. Germline-derived CDR1 and CDR2 are MNHNY and SVGAGI (reference sequence). Trimming removed 4 bases from V and 6 bases from J; junction bases left unmatched: 5. The CDR3 spans 16 residues.

This chain connects TRBV2 to TRBJ1-6; D may be TRBD1 (6 bases). Deletions cut 0 bases from V and 7 bases from J, with 13 bases between. In germline, CDR1 is SNHLY, CDR2 FYNNEI. This CDR3 contains 16 residues. The CDR3 reads CASSEAAGGQNSPLHF. As DNA, the CDR3 is TGTGCCAGCAGTGAAGCCGCGGGGGGCCAGAATTCACCCCTCCACTTT.

The gene calls are TRBV30 and TRBJ2-7, with TRBD1 identical over 8 bases. Looked up from germline, CDR1 is GTSNPN and CDR2 is SVGIG (reference sequence). Losses at the gene ends were 1 base for V and 4 bases for J; bases not matched to a gene: 3. The CDR3 totals 13 residues. CDR3 DNA: TGTGCCTGGAGTGGCAACAGGGGGTACGAGCAGTACTTC. Translating it yields CAWSGNRGYEQYF.

The chain uses TRBV12-3 or TRBV12-4 and TRBJ1-1; the match to TRBD1 covers 7 bases. Trimming at V came to 3 bases and at J to 3 bases, leaving 1 base not matched to a gene. CDR3 length: 13 residues. In DNA, the CDR3 is TGTGCCAGCAGTTTGCAGGGGGACACTGAAGCTTTCTTT. This translates into CASSLQGDTEAFF.

CDR3 nucleotide sequence: TGTGCCAGCAGCTCGACTAGCGCGTTCATAGGGACCCAGTACTTC. It is translated as CASSSTSAFIGTQYF. The chain has TRBV7-6 and TRBJ2-5; 8 bases agree with TRBD2. The V gene's germline CDR1 is SGHVS and CDR2 FNYEAQ. The CDR3 has 15 residues. Trimming at V came to 4 bases and at J to 7 bases, leaving 11 bases not matched to a gene.

V gene TRBV18 combines with J gene TRBJ1-1; D uncertain. The CDR3 is 16 residues long. V was clipped by 3 bases and J by 1 base, with 15 bases between them. Germline values: CDR1 KGHSH, CDR2 LQKENI. This CDR3 is CASSPLPSGKNTEAFF. The CDR3 DNA reads TGTGCCAGCTCACCCCTCCCAAGCGGGAAGAACACTGAAGCTTTCTTT.

This chain connects TRBV27 to TRBJ1-2, with D possibly matching TRBD1 (5 bases). V shed 6 bases and J shed 0 bases, with 14 bases lying between them. The CDR3 contains 15 residues. Germline CDR1 is MNHEY and CDR2 is SMNVEV (reference sequence). DNA of the CDR3: TGTGCCAGCAGAGGGGATGCAAGGGCTAACTATGGCTACACCTTC. Its protein is CASRGDARANYGYTF.

The chain combines TRBV27 with TRBJ1-6; 8 bases are a match to TRBD1. In germline, CDR1 is MNHEY, CDR2 SMNVEV (reference sequence). This CDR3 spans 15 amino acids. V trimming: 5 bases; J trimming: 6 bases; junction bases outside the gene matches: 6. The CDR3 here is CASSVQGGVNSPLHF. The CDR3 DNA sequence: TGTGCCAGCAGTGTACAGGGGGGGGTTAATTCACCCCTCCACTTT.

The V and J genes are TRBV27 and TRBJ2-7; 7 nucleotides align to TRBD1. After removal of 3 bases from V and 7 bases from J, the junction contained 12 bases not matched to a gene. The CDR3 totals 15 residues. Per the germline V gene, CDR1 is MNHEY and CDR2 is SMNVEV (reference sequence). The CDR3 loop reads CASSLLFGTDFEQYF. DNA for the CDR3: TGTGCCAGCAGTTTGCTCTTCGGGACAGACTTTGAGCAGTACTTC.

The CDR3 nucleotides read TGTGCCAGCGGGGCATCTAGCGGCAATTCCTACGAGCAGTACTTC. It encodes CASGASSGNSYEQYF. The V gene is TRBV6-5, the J gene TRBJ2-7, with TRBD2 matching over 7 bases. The J segment lost 1 base and the V segment lost 8 bases, leaving 11 bases of the junction unmatched. The germline CDR1 and CDR2 sequences are MNHEY and SVGAGI. CDR3 length equals 15 residues.

V and J are TRBV9 and TRBJ2-2; D might be TRBD1 (5 bases). The CDR3 spans 19 residues. CDR1 and CDR2 from the germline V gene are SGDLS and YYNGEE. Between the trimmed V and J ends, which lost 4 bases and 3 bases, there was a span of 25 bases. The CDR3 coding sequence is TGTGCCAGCAGCACTCTGAAGACAGCTGGGATTTTAGACACCGGGGAGCTGTTTTTT. Its translation is CASSTLKTAGILDTGELFF.

The chain links TRBV18 to TRBJ1-2; 8 nucleotides align to TRBD1. The CDR3 length is 13 residues. V trimming: 5 bases; J trimming: 8 bases; junction bases outside the gene matches: 7. Germline values: CDR1 KGHSH, CDR2 LQKENI. CDR3 sequence reads: CASSSGQGDGYTF. The CDR3 coding sequence is TGTGCCAGCTCATCTGGACAGGGTGACGGCTACACCTTC.

This chain links TRBV5-1 with TRBJ1-1, with unresolved D. This CDR3 contains 14 residues. V lost 4 bases to trimming and J lost 0 bases, with 10 bases between them. The germline V gene encodes CDR1 SGHRS and CDR2 YFSETQ. The CDR3 spells CASSLSVLNTEAFF. CDR3 nucleotides: TGCGCCAGCAGCCTTTCGGTGTTGAACACTGAAGCTTTCTTT. Full variable domain (remainder filled in from reference TRBV5-1 and TRBJ1-1): KAGVTQTPRYLIKTRGQQVTLSCSPISGHRSVSWYQQTPGQGLQFLFEYFSETQRNKGNFPGRFSGRQFSNSRSEMNVSTLELGDSALYLCASSLSVLNTEAFFGQGTRLTVV.

The CDR3 DNA reads as TGTGCCACCAGTGATCGACAGGGGAGGAATGAGCAGTTCTTC. Protein product: CATSDRQGRNEQFF. V and J are TRBV24-1 and TRBJ2-1, with 8 bases fitting TRBD1. With 3 bases clipped from V and 7 bases from J, the junction kept 4 bases outside the gene matches. This CDR3 contains 14 residues. Per the germline V gene, CDR1 is KGHDR and CDR2 is SFDVKD.

The rearrangement joins TRBV7-2 to TRBJ1-1, with D perhaps matching TRBD1 (6 bases). The CDR3 sequence is 15 residues long. Trimming took 5 bases from V and 4 from J, leaving 17 bases between them. Looked up from germline, CDR1 is SGHTA and CDR2 is FQGNSA. The CDR3 is CASSPHLLGGTEAFF. DNA of the CDR3: TGTGCCAGCAGCCCCCATTTGTTAGGGGGCACTGAAGCTTTCTTT.